This TCR beta chain was recovered during a study of blood T cells in healthy people across ages. The study, taken as a whole, reports: TCR beta diversity tracked closely with naive T cell percentage.

A second PCR of roughly 7 to 11 cycles used a sample-barcoded 5' primer and a J-beta primer mix. TCRdb re-derived calls from the 5' RACE reads in MiXCR, one entry per CDR3 protein. This table has hundreds of thousands of distinct CDR3 sequences, roughly 64% appearing once. The germline V gene encodes CDR1 LGHNA and CDR2 YNFKEQ. CDR3 length: 13 residues. Trimming stripped 2 bases from V and 8 bases from J, with 12 bases between. Turning to this clonotype: The antigen is not known.

The receptor was derived from a man aged 30 to 45 in good health. Sequences were obtained from blood. This chain links TRBV4-2 with TRBJ1-1; D is uncertain. The CDR3 loop is CASSQLKETEAFF. As DNA, the CDR3 is TGTGCCAGCAGCCAATTGAAGGAAACCGAAGCTTTCTTT.